The source of this T cell receptor (beta chain) is a study of cytomegalovirus exposure and HLA in healthy donors (TCRdb year 2017). Study-level background: According to an earlier analysis of a few hundred of the donors, 150 million to 200 million T cells yielded 120 million or so unique TCR beta sequences and around 280 Gb of sequence data. An early release covering about 600 HLA-typed donors comprised roughly 300 gigabases of sequencing data and around 86 million unique TCR sequences. Among the roughly 370 genotyped donors, approximately 81% belonged to the genetic ancestry cluster associated with self-reported Caucasian donors. The study aimed to test whether signatures of past pathogen exposure could be identified by cataloging public T cell receptors. Using immunosequencing, the study profiled T cell repertoires from about 610 subjects and related those repertoires to cytomegalovirus serostatus. Along with the approximately 620-subject first cohort, a separate validation cohort of over a hundred different subjects was used. High-throughput TCR immunosequencing, statistical association of individual TCRs with disease status, and machine learning were combined to predict cytomegalovirus infection status. In a later analysis, previously published TCR beta repertoires from several hundred donors were re-analyzed and high-resolution HLA genotyping was added so that TCR occurrence patterns could be studied. In the later analysis, no new phenotypic data were used to find candidate immune exposures; instead, reliance was placed on TCR beta sequences and their occurrence across donors. An earlier analysis of 587 of the donors used high-throughput TCR beta sequencing to judge whether each TCR beta V gene segment behaved as functional or pseudogenic. Donor age, sex, ethnicity and CMV serostatus were compiled alongside the repertoire data. A later genetic analysis took genome-wide SNP genotypes for about 55% of the roughly 670 donors and used that subset as a discovery cohort. All discovery cohort repertoires had been generated using a single sequencing platform. Both class I and class II loci were covered by HLA typing, at four-digit resolution. The number of donors typed differed by locus, with roughly 629-640 for A, B, C, DRB1 and DQB1, around 520 for DQA1, 600 to 610 for DPA1, and around 460 for DPB1. Because of strong linkage in the cohort, five DR-DQ haplotypes were treated as single units for association and clustering. On average, around 200,000 unique TCR beta nucleotide sequences were sequenced per donor among a few hundred genotyped donors of the cohort, with roughly 18% of those sequences being non-productive. Beyond this particular receptor, the publication reports: Compared with the roughly 670-donor mean, donors in an Asian-associated ancestry cluster had fewer N-insertions in productive TCRs, according to a later genetic analysis. A later analysis found that most CMV-associated TCR beta chains appeared HLA-restricted, with HLA associations seemingly driven largely by CMV exposure. Most TCR sequences were seen in very few donors, while some public TCRs were found in many individuals. Because HLA typing was unavailable for some donors at each locus, only the typed subset was used in association tests. In an earlier analysis of more than 450 of the donors, most TCR beta V segments were observed in productive rearrangements about 90% or about 30% of the time, broadly matching IMGT annotations. A cluster of highly shared sequence variants was judged likely to be a technical artifact of the sequencing pipeline. When HLA alleles, especially DR and DQ, strongly co-occurred, attributing TCR associations to individual alleles was difficult. Roughly uniform sequencing depth across donors was assumed in presence/absence analyses, although this assumption may not hold. A further reported finding was that TCR beta sequences accurately predicted the HLA-A and HLA-B alleles for most subjects in the first cohort. In a later analysis, some 18,000 TCR beta sequences were associated with specific HLA alleles at a false discovery rate of 0.05. For the cohort, immune exposure information was limited to CMV serostatus. Compared with equally common non-associated chains, HLA-associated TCR beta chains in a later analysis were more clonally expanded and had lower generation probabilities. The 87-base-pair reads could not distinguish some IMGT-functional V segments, including TRBV6-2 and TRBV6-3, so those segments were excluded. According to the authors, the approach could potentially be generalized to other disease states and immunological phenotypes. Because counts were too low, more than 15 rarely observed V segments, including chromosome 9 orphons, were excluded from the earlier analysis of about 500 of the donors. In this cohort, only TCR beta chains were sequenced, and detectable features were limited by the absence of alpha or paired-chain data. In a later analysis, several top co-occurrence clusters were reported to appear linked to parvovirus B19, influenza, CMV and Epstein-Barr virus. In both the original and validation cohorts, the classifier was reported to diagnose cytomegalovirus status with high specificity and sensitivity. In a later analysis, TCR association rates were found to vary across HLA loci, with the most associated TCRs seen for DRB1 alleles and the fewest for HLA-C alleles. In vitro tests confirmed that three of the cytomegalovirus-associated TCR beta chains recognize cytomegalovirus antigens. Correlated functional status among segregating V segments might reflect linkage disequilibrium, but an unknown experimental factor could not be ruled out. An association between a missense DCLRE1C variant and V-gene and J-gene trimming of TCR beta chains was found in a later genetic analysis and replicated in an independent cohort. In the study, 150 to 200 TCR beta chains were listed as associated with cytomegalovirus.

In total, over 600 healthy bone marrow donors made up the cohort. Cohort members were all nominally healthy when sampled, although unrecorded immune exposures were likely present. The donor tested CMV seronegative and was one of the 352 seronegative cohort members. A peripheral blood sample was collected from each donor, and TCR beta sequencing was performed on peripheral blood mononuclear cells. Genomic DNA was extracted from the blood cell samples with the Qiagen DNeasy Blood Extraction Kit. Points on this clone: Its antigen is currently not known. No much larger clonotype is one base removed from it; base qualities were not supplied.

The library was prepared using the immunoSEQ multiplex PCR assay. For the multiplex PCR, a mixture combining 60 forward primers for TCR Vbeta segments and 13 reverse primers for TCR Jbeta segments was used. The CDR3 region of rearranged TCR beta genes was amplified from genomic DNA with a multiplex PCR assay. Amplified TCR beta libraries were sequenced as 87-base-pair reads on the Illumina HiSeq System. The authors' analysis ran thus. A later analysis tallied some 79 million unique TCR beta chains across the 600 to 700 repertoires, and some 12 million of those chains were shared by two or more donors. Raw reads were error-corrected and collapsed into unique sequences by a nearest-neighbor algorithm in which closely related sequences were merged to remove PCR and sequencing errors. CDR3 sequences were aligned to IMGT reference sequences to assign V, D and J gene segments. For a sequence to be retained, a match of at least six nucleotides to both a V gene segment and a J gene segment was required. Rearrangements were classified as productive when the CDR3 lacked stop codons and remained in frame with V and J, and all other rearrangements were classified as non-productive. CDR3 was defined by IMGT convention, running from the second conserved V-encoded cysteine to the conserved J-encoded phenylalanine. Sequences without an unambiguous match to a single V gene segment were excluded from the earlier analysis of 500 to 700 of the donors. An earlier analysis of over 450 of the donors classified V segments as functional when productive rearrangements were above 56.7% and as segregating when the standard deviation between donors was above 5%. To diagnose cytomegalovirus status from the catalog of TCR beta chain sequences, a statistical classification framework was built. In a later analysis, V and J genes were assigned by comparing TCR nucleotide sequences against IMGT/GENE-DB human TR gene sequences. In a later analysis, CDR3 sequences and most-parsimonious VDJ recombination scenarios were assigned using the TCRdist pipeline. In a later analysis, each TCR beta chain was defined by its CDR3 amino acid sequence together with its V-gene family, and reads without a unique V-gene family were excluded. In a later analysis, approximately 590 highly shared, low-generation-probability nucleotide sequences were removed to address suspected cross-contamination and a sequencing artifact. In a later analysis, a clonal expansion index for each public chain was calculated from normalized within-repertoire ranks of inferred template counts. In a later analysis, generation probabilities were computed with a VDJ recombination model fitted to out-of-frame rearrangements, and the resulting probabilities were checked against IGoR. In a later analysis, hypergeometric tests were used to score TCR-TCR, TCR-HLA and TCR-CMV co-occurrence, with a repertoire-size bias correction applied to TCR pairs. In a later analysis, false discovery rates were estimated by permuting HLA or CMV assignments 20 times. In a later analysis, co-occurring TCRs were grouped using DBSCAN, with TCRdist sequence similarity added in when clustering inside HLA-allele-positive subsets. Co-occurrence clustering excluded repertoires with fewer than 30,000 or more than 120,000 public chains, plus five with anomalous nucleotide sharing. TCRdb limited this immuneACCESS table to in-frame rearrangements with V and J called. A share of clones is missing; checked studies link under half to unresolved V genes, and the rest is unexplained. For V, J and clone size, that table is used; D and trimming come from the DNA. This sample holds more than 90,000 clones; roughly 80% were observed only once. The ten biggest clones cover roughly 7.1% of the sample.

From the germline V gene, CDR1 is MGHDK and CDR2 is SYGVNS. The CDR3 numbers 14 residues from cysteine through phenylalanine. Only CDR3 DNA remains: 42 bases, in frame from the first base. V is pared back by 3 bases and J by 7 bases, with 13 bases lying between the germline termini. The chain is encoded by TRBV25-1 joined to TRBJ2-1; TRBD1 might be the D gene, on 6 matching bases. This sequence originates from a female donor in good health and CMV-seronegative. Sequencing used PBMCs. The sequence in DNA is TGTGCCAGCAGTGACCCAGGGGCGCGGAATGAGCAGTTCTTC. Its coded protein is CASSDPGARNEQFF.